This T cell receptor (beta chain) is drawn from a study of PD-1 blockade in classical Hodgkin lymphoma. Regarding the study as a whole: Prior to therapy, complete responders displayed diversity much like that of newly diagnosed patients.

This CDR3 comprises 14 residues. From germline, CDR1 is SGHVS and CDR2 FQNEAQ. Unmatched junction bases numbered 7, after V lost 3 bases and J lost 7 bases. Only in-frame clones appear in the TCRdb table, and some are missing; sequencing was by immunoSEQ multiplex PCR. The sample contains roughly 19,000 clones, about 81% of which appear only once. Each of the patients experienced relapse following autologous stem cell transplantation, and their brentuximab vedotin exposure differed. On this clone: No antigen is known for it.

Material: peripheral blood mononuclear cells (PBMCs), obtained at baseline. The receptor comes from a human donor with classical Hodgkin lymphoma. This chain uses TRBV7-8 with TRBJ1-2, with 8 bases that match TRBD1. CDR3 coding DNA: TGTGCCAGCAGCTTTCCAGGGGGCGAGGGTGGCTACACCTTC. It specifies CASSFPGGEGGYTF. The full variable domain, in which reference TRBV7-8 and TRBJ1-2 provide the parts outside the CDR3, is GAGVSQSPRYKVAKRGQDVALRCDPISGHVSLFWYQQALGQGPEFLTYFQNEAQLDKSGLPSDRFFAERPEGSVSTLKIQRTQQEDSAVYLCASSFPGGEGGYTFGSGTRLTVV.